This TCR beta chain is from a study of blood T cell repertoires in COVID-19 (dated by TCRdb to the early 2020s). About the full investigation: Collaborator samples came from the United States, Italy and Spain and covered acute and convalescent phases of COVID-19. Deeply sampled blood TCRbeta repertoires from subjects exposed to, actively infected with, or recovered from COVID-19 were included in the dataset. The repertoires were made available in a free public database intended to serve as a resource for research on the immune response to SARS-CoV-2. The samples were drawn from the first 160 participants of the ongoing ImmuneRACE study and from over 950 subjects provided by 6 global collaborators. The prospective study material was composed of cDNA or gDNA derived from T cells, B-cell-depleted T cells, or PBMCs. Where HLA class I and class II types were available, the types were taken from metadata supplied by the sample provider, not from assay-based typing. Sample metadata almost always included a de-identified subject ID, COVID-19 status, age in years and sex.

Paper-wide results and their limitations: The quantity of clinical and demographic metadata differed by source and by participant and was supplied without curation.

Whole blood was collected in K2EDTA tubes by collaborating institutions according to the institutions' own protocols. For TCRbeta analysis, collaborators shipped samples in one of three forms: frozen whole blood, isolated PBMCs, or DNA extracted from either of those sample types. CDR1 and CDR2 are drawn from the germline V gene: MDHEN, SYDVKM. Trimmed from V: 6 bases; trimmed from J: 4 bases; junction bases lacking a gene match: 11. The CDR3, cysteine through phenylalanine, is 16 amino acids long. Just CDR3 DNA is preserved here, 48 bases in frame from base 1. TCRbeta CDR3 regions were amplified from genomic DNA by means of the immunoSEQ Assay, a bias-controlled multiplex PCR. Regarding the original processing steps: The number of nucleated cells in each sample was estimated by amplification of reference gene primers within the assay. Sequence reads were collapsed and filtered to measure the absolute abundance of every unique TCRbeta CDR3 rearrangement. For each sample, productive Simpson clonality was calculated as the square root of Simpson's diversity index across productive rearrangements. TCRdb holds this immuneACCESS table with in-frame rearrangements only. Some clones are missing; in checked studies, unresolved V genes explain under half, and the rest has no known cause. V, J and clone size are those of that table, while D and trimming were read from the DNA. Here the sample has about 170,000 clones; 83% occur a single time. The ten biggest clones cover around 2% of the sample.

Of note for this clone: Its target antigen remains unknown. It has no much larger one-base neighbor in the sample; base qualities were not kept.

The V and J segments used are TRBV28 and TRBJ2-7; a stretch of 11 junction bases matches TRBD1. Sequencing used peripheral blood. This TCR came from a woman aged 80 or older with acute or convalescent COVID-19. In nucleotides, the sequence is TGTGCCAGCAGCCACGCCGGGACAGGGGGGTTTTACGAGCAGTACTTC. It codes for CASSHAGTGGFYEQYF.